Listed below are T cell receptor beta chains from one sample, sequenced in a study of CD8 T cells in Susac syndrome. Each CDR3 protein gets one entry after TCRdb re-called the immunoSEQ multiplex PCR reads with MiXCR. The sample has some 170,000 distinct CDR3 sequences, about 95% seen once. Material for sequencing was CD4+ T cells from PBMCs. These receptors came from a human donor in good health. Each CDR3 is given with its conserved first and last residue. Each record gives: D gene, J gene, clone size, V gene, CDR3 DNA, CDR3 protein. A D gene is named only where the DNA matches it firmly. Only part of the rows carry a size: once, few, many, or a class if the clone is expanded.

d_call: .
j_call: TRBJ1-5
clone_size: few
v_call: TRBV4-1
cdr3_nt: TGCGCCAGCAGCCAAGACCAGGGCGAATATCGTCCCCAGCATTTT
cdr3_aa: CASSQDQGEYRPQHF

d_call: .
j_call: TRBJ2-3
clone_size: .
v_call: TRBV29-1
cdr3_nt: TGCAGCGTAGAAGGCCCAGGGGAGTATACGCAGTATTTT
cdr3_aa: CSVEGPGEYTQYF

d_call: .
j_call: TRBJ2-3
clone_size: .
v_call: TRBV15
cdr3_nt: TGTGCCACCAGCAAGGGGTTGAGGAGCACAGATACGCAGTATTTT
cdr3_aa: CATSKGLRSTDTQYF

d_call: .
j_call: TRBJ2-7
clone_size: .
v_call: TRBV7-2
cdr3_nt: TGTGCCAGCAGCCCAGGGACTCCCTACGAGCAGTACTTC
cdr3_aa: CASSPGTPYEQYF

d_call: TRBD2
j_call: TRBJ2-1
clone_size: .
v_call: TRBV3-1
cdr3_nt: TGTGCCAGCAGCCCCCAGCCCTCCTTAGCGGGTAGCTCCTACAATGAGCAGTTCTTC
cdr3_aa: CASSPQPSLAGSSYNEQFF

d_call: .
j_call: TRBJ1-1
clone_size: .
v_call: TRBV19
cdr3_nt: TGTGCCAGTAAAGGGGGGCTCGGCCCGCTCACTGAAGCTTTCTTT
cdr3_aa: CASKGGLGPLTEAFF

d_call: TRBD2
j_call: TRBJ2-2
clone_size: .
v_call: TRBV4-3
cdr3_nt: TGCGCCAGCAGCCAAGCGTTACTAGCGGGAAACACCGGGGAGCTGTTTTTT
cdr3_aa: CASSQALLAGNTGELFF

d_call: .
j_call: TRBJ1-5
clone_size: .
v_call: TRBV29-1
cdr3_nt: TGCAGCGTTCAGGCGGGTAGCAATCAGCCCCAGCATTTT
cdr3_aa: CSVQAGSNQPQHF

d_call: TRBD2
j_call: TRBJ2-7
clone_size: few
v_call: TRBV29-1
cdr3_nt: TGCAGCGTTGATACTACTAGCGGGAGCCGTGAGCAGTACTTC
cdr3_aa: CSVDTTSGSREQYF

d_call: .
j_call: TRBJ2-3
clone_size: once
v_call: TRBV3-1
cdr3_nt: TGTGCCAGCAGCCAAGGGGGAATGGGAGCAGCAGATACGCAGTATTTT
cdr3_aa: CASSQGGMGAADTQYF

d_call: TRBD2
j_call: TRBJ2-7
clone_size: .
v_call: TRBV7-2
cdr3_nt: TGTGCCAGCAGCTTAGTAGGGACTAGCTCCTACGAGCAGTACTTC
cdr3_aa: CASSLVGTSSYEQYF

d_call: TRBD2
j_call: TRBJ2-5
clone_size: .
v_call: TRBV6-2/TRBV6-3
cdr3_nt: TGTGCCAGCAGCTCACAGACTAGCGGGAAAGAGACCCAGTACTTC
cdr3_aa: CASSSQTSGKETQYF

d_call: .
j_call: TRBJ2-1
clone_size: few
v_call: TRBV12-3/TRBV12-4
cdr3_nt: TGTGCCAGCAGTTTAGGACTAGGGGCCTACAATGAGCAGTTCTTC
cdr3_aa: CASSLGLGAYNEQFF

d_call: TRBD1
j_call: TRBJ1-1
clone_size: .
v_call: TRBV29-1
cdr3_nt: TGCAGCGTTGGAACAGGGGCTAACACTGAAGCTTTCTTT
cdr3_aa: CSVGTGANTEAFF

d_call: .
j_call: TRBJ2-5
clone_size: .
v_call: TRBV5-1
cdr3_nt: TGCGCCAGCAGCTCGGGGCCCGGCCTGGAGACCCAGTACTTC
cdr3_aa: CASSSGPGLETQYF

d_call: .
j_call: TRBJ1-5
clone_size: .
v_call: TRBV4-1
cdr3_nt: TGCGCCAGCAGCCAGGCGCCTTTTTTTGGGAGCAATCAGCCCCAGCATTTT
cdr3_aa: CASSQAPFFGSNQPQHF

d_call: .
j_call: TRBJ2-1
clone_size: .
v_call: TRBV30
cdr3_nt: TGTGCCTGGAGTCTCGATGGCTCCTACAATGAGCAGTTCTTC
cdr3_aa: CAWSLDGSYNEQFF

d_call: .
j_call: TRBJ1-2
clone_size: .
v_call: TRBV24-1
cdr3_nt: TGTGCCACCAGTGATCCTTCAGAAGCTAACTATGGCTACACCTTC
cdr3_aa: CATSDPSEANYGYTF

d_call: .
j_call: TRBJ2-3
clone_size: few
v_call: TRBV12-3/TRBV12-4
cdr3_nt: TGTGCCAGCAGGTTGACAGATACGCAGTATTTT
cdr3_aa: CASRLTDTQYF

d_call: .
j_call: TRBJ2-5
clone_size: .
v_call: TRBV19
cdr3_nt: TGTGCCAGTAGTATAGATCTGAATAGGAGAGAGACCCAGTACTTC
cdr3_aa: CASSIDLNRRETQYF

d_call: TRBD1
j_call: TRBJ2-7
clone_size: .
v_call: TRBV29-1
cdr3_nt: TGCAGCGGGGGACAGGGAGGCGACGAGCAGTACTTC
cdr3_aa: CSGGQGGDEQYF

d_call: .
j_call: TRBJ2-6
clone_size: .
v_call: TRBV18
cdr3_nt: TGTGCCAGCTCACAACGGACCTCTGGGGCCAACGTCCTGACTTTC
cdr3_aa: CASSQRTSGANVLTF

d_call: TRBD2
j_call: TRBJ2-1
clone_size: .
v_call: TRBV7-2
cdr3_nt: TGTGCCAGCACTGGGACTAGCGCTAACAATGAGCAGTTCTTC
cdr3_aa: CASTGTSANNEQFF

d_call: .
j_call: TRBJ2-1
clone_size: .
v_call: TRBV30
cdr3_nt: TGTGCCTGGAGAAGCGTCGGTGAGCAGTTCTTC
cdr3_aa: CAWRSVGEQFF

d_call: .
j_call: TRBJ1-1
clone_size: .
v_call: TRBV6-2/TRBV6-3
cdr3_nt: TGTGCCAGCAGTCGACCAGGATATAACACTGAAGCTTTCTTT
cdr3_aa: CASSRPGYNTEAFF

d_call: TRBD1
j_call: TRBJ1-5
clone_size: few
v_call: TRBV20-1
cdr3_nt: TGCAGTGCTAGGGTTGGACAGGGGGCCCATCAGCCCCAGCATTTT
cdr3_aa: CSARVGQGAHQPQHF

d_call: .
j_call: TRBJ2-1
clone_size: .
v_call: TRBV6-2/TRBV6-3
cdr3_nt: TGTGCCAGCAGTTACTCGAAGGGCGAGCAGTTCTTC
cdr3_aa: CASSYSKGEQFF

d_call: .
j_call: TRBJ2-7
clone_size: .
v_call: TRBV20-1
cdr3_nt: TGCAGTGCTAGAGGAGGGGTAAGCGCAAGCTCCTACGAGCAGTACTTC
cdr3_aa: CSARGGVSASSYEQYF

d_call: TRBD2
j_call: TRBJ2-7
clone_size: .
v_call: TRBV27
cdr3_nt: TGTGCCAGCCGTCTAGCGGGAGACCGCTACGAGCAGTACTTC
cdr3_aa: CASRLAGDRYEQYF

d_call: .
j_call: TRBJ2-7
clone_size: once
v_call: TRBV27
cdr3_nt: TGTGCCAGCAGTTTACAAGGTGGGGATTCCTACGAGCAGTACTTC
cdr3_aa: CASSLQGGDSYEQYF

d_call: .
j_call: TRBJ1-1
clone_size: .
v_call: TRBV2
cdr3_nt: TGTGCCAGCAGTGAAGCCCGGGCCACTGAAGCTTTCTTT
cdr3_aa: CASSEARATEAFF

d_call: .
j_call: TRBJ2-2
clone_size: .
v_call: TRBV15
cdr3_nt: TGTGCCACCAGCAGAGATACGGGCCCCGGGGAGCTGTTTTTT
cdr3_aa: CATSRDTGPGELFF

d_call: TRBD2
j_call: TRBJ2-7
clone_size: .
v_call: TRBV7-2
cdr3_nt: TGTGCCAGCAGCTTAGGACTAGCGTACTCCTACGAGCAGTACTTC
cdr3_aa: CASSLGLAYSYEQYF